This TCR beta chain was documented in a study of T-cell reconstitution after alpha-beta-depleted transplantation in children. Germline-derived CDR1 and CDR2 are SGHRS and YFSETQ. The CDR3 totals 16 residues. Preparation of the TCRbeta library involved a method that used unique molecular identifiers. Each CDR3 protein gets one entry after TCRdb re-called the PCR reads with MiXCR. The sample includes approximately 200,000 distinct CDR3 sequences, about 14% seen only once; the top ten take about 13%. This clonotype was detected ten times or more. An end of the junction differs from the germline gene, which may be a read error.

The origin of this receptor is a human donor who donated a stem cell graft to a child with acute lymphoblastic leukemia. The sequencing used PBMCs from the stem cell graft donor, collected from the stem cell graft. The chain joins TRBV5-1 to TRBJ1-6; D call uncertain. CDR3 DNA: TGCGCCAGCCGCTTCGACTCGGGCAGTTATAATTCACCCCTCCACTTT. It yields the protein CASRFDSGSYNSPLHF.